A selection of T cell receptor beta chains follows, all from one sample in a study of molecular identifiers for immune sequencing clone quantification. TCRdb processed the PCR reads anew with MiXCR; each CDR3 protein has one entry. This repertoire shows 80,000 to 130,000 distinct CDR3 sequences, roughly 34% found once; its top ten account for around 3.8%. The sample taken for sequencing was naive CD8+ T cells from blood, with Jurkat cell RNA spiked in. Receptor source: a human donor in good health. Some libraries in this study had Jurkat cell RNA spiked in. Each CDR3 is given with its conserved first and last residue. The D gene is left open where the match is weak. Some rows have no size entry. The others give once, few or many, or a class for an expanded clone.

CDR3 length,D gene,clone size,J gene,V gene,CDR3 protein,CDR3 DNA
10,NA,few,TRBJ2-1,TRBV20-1,CSASSNEQFF,TGCAGTGCTAGTTCGAATGAGCAGTTCTTC
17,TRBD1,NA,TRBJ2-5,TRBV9,CASSVDFGTGVGETQYF,TGTGCCAGCAGCGTAGACTTCGGGACAGGGGTTGGGGAGACCCAGTACTTC
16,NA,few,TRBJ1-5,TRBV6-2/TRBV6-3,CASSYSGALSNQPQHF,TGTGCCAGCAGTTACTCGGGGGCGTTAAGCAATCAGCCCCAGCATTTT
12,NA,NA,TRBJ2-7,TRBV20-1,CSARGLAYEQYF,TGCAGTGCTAGAGGGCTAGCTTACGAGCAGTACTTC
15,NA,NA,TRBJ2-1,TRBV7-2,CASSGRDFPYNEQFF,TGTGCCAGCAGCGGTAGGGACTTTCCCTACAATGAGCAGTTCTTC
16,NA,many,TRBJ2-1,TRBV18,CASSPPEGRSYNEQFF,TGTGCCAGCTCACCTCCGGAGGGGCGATCCTACAATGAGCAGTTCTTC
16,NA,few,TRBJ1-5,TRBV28,CASSLVGRILNQPQHF,TGTGCCAGCAGTTTAGTAGGACGGATTTTAAATCAGCCCCAGCATTTT
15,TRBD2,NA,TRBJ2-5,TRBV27,CASSLIAGRQETQYF,TGTGCCAGCAGCCTGATAGCGGGGAGACAAGAGACCCAGTACTTC
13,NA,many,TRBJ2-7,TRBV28,CASRTGTTYEQYF,TGTGCCAGCAGGACCGGAACTACCTACGAGCAGTACTTC
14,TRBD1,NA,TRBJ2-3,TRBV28,CASTRQGIADTQYF,TGTGCCAGCACCAGACAGGGGATTGCAGATACGCAGTATTTT
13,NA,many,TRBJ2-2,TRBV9,CASSVGWAGELFF,TGTGCCAGCAGCGTAGGATGGGCCGGGGAGCTGTTTTTT
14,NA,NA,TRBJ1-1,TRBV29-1,CSVVSGLGNTEAFF,TGCAGCGTTGTTAGCGGGTTGGGGAACACTGAAGCTTTCTTT
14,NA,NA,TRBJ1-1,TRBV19,CASSFTRQGTEAFF,TGTGCCAGTAGTTTTACCAGGCAGGGCACTGAAGCTTTCTTT
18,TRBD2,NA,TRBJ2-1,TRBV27,CASRLQGASGSSYNEQFF,TGTGCCAGCAGACTCCAGGGGGCTAGCGGGAGCTCCTACAATGAGCAGTTCTTC
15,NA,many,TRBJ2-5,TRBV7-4,CASSFSRDSQETQYF,TGTGCCAGCAGCTTTTCTCGAGACAGCCAAGAGACCCAGTACTTC
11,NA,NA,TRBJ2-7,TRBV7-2,CASSDCYEQYF,TGTGCCAGCAGCGACTGCTACGAGCAGTACTTC
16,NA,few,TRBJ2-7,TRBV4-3,CASSQEVKRGRYEQYF,TGCGCCAGCAGCCAAGAGGTGAAAAGGGGCCGATACGAGCAGTACTTC
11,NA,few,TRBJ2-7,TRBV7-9,CASSSIYEQYF,TGTGCCAGCAGCTCGATCTACGAGCAGTACTTC
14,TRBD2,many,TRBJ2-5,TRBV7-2,CASNRLAGKETQYF,TGTGCCAGCAACCGTCTAGCGGGCAAAGAGACCCAGTACTTC
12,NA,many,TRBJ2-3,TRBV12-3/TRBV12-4,CASSFATNTQYF,TGTGCCAGCAGTTTTGCGACAAATACGCAGTATTTT
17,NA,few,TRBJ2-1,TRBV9,CASSVARSSSSYNEQFF,TGTGCCAGCAGCGTAGCTAGATCCAGTAGCTCCTACAATGAGCAGTTCTTC
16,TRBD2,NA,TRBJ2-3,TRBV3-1,CASSQETSGWTDTQYF,TGTGCCAGCAGCCAAGAAACTAGCGGGTGGACAGATACGCAGTATTTT